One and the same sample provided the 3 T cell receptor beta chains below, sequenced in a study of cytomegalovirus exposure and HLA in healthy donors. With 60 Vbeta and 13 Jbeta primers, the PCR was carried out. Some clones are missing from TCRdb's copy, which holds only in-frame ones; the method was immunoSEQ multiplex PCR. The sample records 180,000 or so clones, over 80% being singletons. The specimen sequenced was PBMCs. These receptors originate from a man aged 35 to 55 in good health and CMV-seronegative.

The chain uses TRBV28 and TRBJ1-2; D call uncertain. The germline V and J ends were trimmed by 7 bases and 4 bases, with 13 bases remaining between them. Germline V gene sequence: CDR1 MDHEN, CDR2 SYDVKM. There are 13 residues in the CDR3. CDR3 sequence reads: CASTDIPGYGYTF. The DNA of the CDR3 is TGTGCCAGCACCGACATTCCTGGCTATGGCTACACCTTC.

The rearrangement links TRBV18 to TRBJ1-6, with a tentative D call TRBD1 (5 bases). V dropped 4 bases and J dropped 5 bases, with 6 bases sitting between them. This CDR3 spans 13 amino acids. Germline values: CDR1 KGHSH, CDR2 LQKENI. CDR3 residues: CASSQQDNSPLHF. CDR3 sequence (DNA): TGTGCCAGCTCACAACAGGATAATTCACCCCTCCACTTT.

CDR3 amino acids: CASSLQGSLAKNIQYF. DNA for the CDR3: TGTGCCAGCAGCTTACAGGGGTCTTTAGCCAAAAACATTCAGTACTTC. The V call is TRBV5-4, the J call TRBJ2-4; 7 bases fit TRBD1. From germline, CDR1 is SGHNT and CDR2 YYREEE (reference sequence). The V gene end was trimmed by 2 bases and the J gene end by 0 bases; junction bases not matched to a gene: 5. This CDR3 is 16 amino acids long.